This TCR beta chain was documented in a study of shared clonotypes between healthy human individuals. General study results and limits: The sampled material consisted only of blood, and tissue repertoires are likely to differ.

Concerning this clone: Its antigen is still unknown.

The CDR3 sequence is 15 residues long. CDR1 and CDR2 (germline): SGHTA, FQGTGA. Trimming cost V 1 base and J 2 bases, with 9 bases left between them. Assay used: immunoSEQ multiplex PCR; TCRdb lists only in-frame clones, some missing. The repertoire includes roughly 500,000 clones, around 79% of them detected once, and about 13% sits in the top ten. HIV-negative, healthy adults without recent acute infections or vaccinations were the donors. The gene calls are TRBV7-3 and TRBJ2-1; unclear D gene. The clonotype was recovered from a woman aged 40 to 50 in good health. Some clones in this sample may be carry-over from other donors' samples. Material: PBMCs. CDR3 protein: CASSLKGPAYNEQFF. CDR3 bases: TGTGCCAGCAGCTTAAAGGGCCCAGCCTACAATGAGCAGTTCTTC.